Each of the 26 T cell receptor beta chains below was sequenced from the same sample in a study of blood T cell repertoires in COVID-19. Only in-frame clones appear in the TCRdb table, and some are missing; sequencing was by immunoSEQ multiplex PCR. The table lists 150,000 to 200,000 clones, more than 75% of them singletons. The sample was peripheral blood. These TCRs come from a man aged 18 to 30 with active or convalescent COVID-19.

The CDR3 DNA reads TGTGCCAGCAGCTCAGACAGGGAGGAGACCCAGTACTTC. It is translated as CASSSDREETQYF. J is TRBJ2-5 and V is TRBV7-3, with 7 bases matching TRBD1. Germline lookup yields CDR1 SGHTA and CDR2 FQGTGA. With 4 bases clipped from V and 5 bases from J, the junction kept 4 bases outside the gene matches. This CDR3 comprises 13 residues.

The rearrangement links TRBV20-1 to TRBJ1-2; TRBD1 matches 8 bases. The germline CDR1 and CDR2 sequences are DFQATT and SNEGSKA (reference sequence). The CDR3 is made up of 14 amino acids. With V trimmed by 3 bases and J by 5 bases, 8 bases remained unmatched. CDR3 DNA: TGCAGTGCTAGTAGGGCAGGGGGCCTTTATGGCTACACCTTC. Translation: CSASRAGGLYGYTF.

This rearrangement joins TRBV6-6 to TRBJ2-5; weak D call: TRBD2 (6 bases). CDR3 length: 16 amino acids. CDR1 is MNHNY and CDR2 is SVGAGI in the germline V gene (reference sequence). V gave up 2 bases and J gave up 1 base, with 14 bases separating them. CDR3 sequence reads: CASSYDFLGGQETQYF. CDR3 sequence (DNA): TGTGCCAGCAGTTACGACTTTCTCGGGGGCCAAGAGACCCAGTACTTC.

V gene TRBV9 combines with J gene TRBJ2-3; 7 bases align to TRBD2. V dropped 4 bases and J dropped 2; count of bases not matched to a gene: 7. Per the germline V gene, CDR1 is SGDLS and CDR2 is YYNGEE. The CDR3 spans 15 residues. Here the CDR3 DNA reads TGTGCCAGCAGCCAGCGACTAGCCGTCACAGATACGCAGTATTTT. Translated: CASSQRLAVTDTQYF.

This sequence joins TRBV7-2 and TRBJ1-6; no definite D call. Germline V lookup: CDR1 SGHTA, CDR2 FQGNSA. The CDR3 extends over 15 amino acids. Trimming took 2 bases from V and 9 from J, leaving 14 bases between them. CDR3 amino acids: CASSLHTVLISPLHF. The DNA for the CDR3 is TGTGCCAGCAGCTTACACACCGTCCTCATTTCACCCCTCCACTTT.

This chain uses TRBV3-1 (or the pseudogene TRBV3-2) with TRBJ2-5; 7 nucleotides agree with TRBD2. This CDR3 is built from 18 residues. Germline V CDR1 and CDR2: LGHDT, YNNKEL (reference sequence). J lost 5 bases, V lost 0 bases, and 15 bases had no gene match. CDR3 region: CASSQDRNELAAWETQYF. The CDR3 region has the DNA TGTGCCAGCAGCCAAGATCGAAACGAGCTAGCGGCTTGGGAGACCCAGTACTTC.

There are a few counts of this clone. V is TRBV2 and J is TRBJ2-7; 10 bases map to TRBD1. Germline V lookup: CDR1 SNHLY, CDR2 FYNNEI. After removal of 4 bases from V and 1 base from J, the junction contained 4 bases not matched to a gene. The CDR3 loop spans 15 amino acids. DNA for the CDR3: TGTGCCAGCAGTGGGACAGGGGGTGGTTCCTACGAGCAGTACTTC. It specifies CASSGTGGGSYEQYF.

The J gene is TRBJ2-7, the V gene TRBV10-1; the D gene is possibly TRBD2 (6 bases). V lost 9 bases and J lost 7, with 28 bases in between. This CDR3 is built from 16 residues. CDR1 and CDR2 from the germline V gene are WNHNN and SYGVQD (reference sequence). CDR3: CARTFQSTSFSREQYF. Here the CDR3 DNA reads TGCGCCAGGACATTCCAATCGACTAGTTTCTCGCGGGAGCAGTACTTC.

This rearrangement joins TRBV27 to TRBJ1-1; TRBD1 is a possible D gene (5 bases). Trimming stripped 4 bases from V and 1 base from J, with 13 bases between. The germline V gene has CDR1 MNHEY and CDR2 SMNVEV (reference sequence). CDR3 size: 15 residues. In DNA form, the CDR3 reads TGTGCCAGCAGTTGGGGCCAGACGACGAACACTGAAGCTTTCTTT. Residues: CASSWGQTTNTEAFF.

The rearrangement links TRBV11-3 to TRBJ2-3, with TRBD2 matching over 10 bases. The CDR3 covers 15 residues. The V gene's germline CDR1 is SGHNT and CDR2 YENEEA. Trimming cost V 6 bases and J 5 bases; bases outside gene matches: 8. CDR3 residues: CASSSGLAGGDTQYF. The DNA of the CDR3 is TGTGCCAGCAGTTCCGGGTTAGCGGGGGGAGATACGCAGTATTTT.

This clone showed up just once. The J gene is TRBJ1-1, the V gene TRBV6-1, with D unresolved. The germline V gene has CDR1 MNHNS and CDR2 SASEGT. The CDR3 has 16 residues. Trimming left V 2 bases short and J 3 bases short, with 16 bases between. CDR3 in amino acids: CASSELGGIYDTEAFF. In DNA form, the CDR3 reads TGTGCCAGCAGTGAATTGGGAGGGATTTATGACACTGAAGCTTTCTTT.

V is TRBV3-1 (or the pseudogene TRBV3-2) and J is TRBJ1-6, with D possibly TRBD1 on 5 matching bases. V was cut by 1 base and J by 1 base, with 11 bases left in between. The CDR3 consists of 17 residues. From germline, CDR1 is LGHDT and CDR2 YNNKEL (reference sequence). CDR3 protein: CASSQVGAGSYNSPLHF. CDR3 in DNA: TGTGCCAGCAGCCAAGTAGGGGCTGGGTCCTATAATTCACCCCTCCACTTT.

The CDR3 DNA reads as TGTGCCAGTAGTGCCTCGACAGGGGGCGAGACCCAGTACTTC. Translation: CASSASTGGETQYF. The chain recombines TRBV19 with TRBJ2-5, with TRBD1 matching 10 bases. CDR3 length equals 14 residues. The trim removed 5 bases at V and 5 bases at J, leaving 5 bases unmatched. Germline CDR1 reads LNHDA; CDR2 reads SQIVND (reference sequence).

The rearrangement joins TRBV7-2 to TRBJ1-5; possibly TRBD1 for D (5 bases). The germline CDR1 and CDR2 sequences are SGHTA and FQGNSA. The CDR3 has 15 amino acids. The V end lost 2 bases, the J end lost 0 bases, and 8 bases lay between the germline ends. The CDR3 DNA follows: TGTGCCAGCAGCTTACGGGGGGTTAGCAATCAGCCCCAGCATTTT. Its translation is CASSLRGVSNQPQHF.

The chain couples TRBV27 to TRBJ1-2; 12 positions match TRBD1. Per germline, CDR1 MNHEY and CDR2 SMNVEV (reference sequence). J was trimmed by 6 bases and V by 2 bases; bases with no gene match: 10. The CDR3 runs to 17 residues. CDR3 sequence: CASSLVGGQGAKHGYTF. CDR3 nucleotides: TGTGCCAGCAGTTTAGTGGGGGGACAGGGGGCTAAGCATGGCTACACCTTC.

This clone is a singleton in its sample. V usage is TRBV7-2 and J usage is TRBJ1-2, with 8 bases aligning to TRBD1. The germline V gene encodes CDR1 SGHTA and CDR2 FQGNSA. V trimming: 7 bases; J trimming: 0 bases; junction bases outside the gene matches: 7. The CDR3 consists of 15 residues. The CDR3 DNA reads TGTGCCAGCAAAAGGGGACAGGAAACTAACTATGGCTACACCTTC. Amino acid sequence: CASKRGQETNYGYTF.

The chain joins TRBV9 to TRBJ2-7; D gene uncertain. This CDR3 contains 13 residues. Germline values: CDR1 SGDLS, CDR2 YYNGEE. V gave up 4 bases and J gave up 6 bases, with 14 bases separating them. The CDR3 protein is CASSPELTGEQYV. The DNA of the CDR3 is TGTGCCAGCAGCCCCGAATTGACGGGCGAGCAGTACGTC.

This chain joins TRBV11-3 and TRBJ2-3, with D perhaps TRBD2 (6 bases). The germline V gene has CDR1 SGHNT and CDR2 YENEEA. Trimming took 5 bases from V and 8 from J, leaving 20 bases between them. The CDR3 consists of 15 residues. The DNA of the CDR3 is TGTGCCAGCAGCGATACTAGCTGGGGCGTCTTTACGCAGTATTTT. Protein: CASSDTSWGVFTQYF.

The genes are TRBV7-3 and TRBJ2-1; D not certain. Germline CDR1 reads SGHTA; CDR2 reads FQGTGA. This CDR3 has 15 residues. V was shortened by 10 bases and J by 0 bases, with 16 bases between the two germline ends. The CDR3 DNA reads TGTGCCACCGCCCCCCAAACAAGCTCCTACAATGAGCAGTTCTTC. As protein: CATAPQTSSYNEQFF.

The chain is built from TRBV5-1 and TRBJ1-3, with TRBD1 as a possible D gene (5 bases). Germline CDR1 reads SGHRS; CDR2 reads YFSETQ. Trimming removed 7 bases from V and 2 bases from J, with 19 bases in between. This CDR3 comprises 16 residues. The CDR3 reads CASARNPGEAGNTIYF. Here the CDR3 DNA reads TGCGCCAGCGCGCGGAATCCGGGGGAAGCTGGAAACACCATATATTTT.

The V gene is TRBV28, the J gene TRBJ1-1, with 7 bases matching TRBD1. V shed 4 bases, J shed 2 bases, and the junction held 4 bases outside the gene matches. The CDR3 consists of 14 residues. CDR1 is MDHEN and CDR2 is SYDVKM in the germline V gene. CDR3 nucleotides: TGTGCCAGCAGTTCGGACAGGACCAACACTGAAGCTTTCTTT. Protein: CASSSDRTNTEAFF. Combining the CDR3 with reference TRBV28 and TRBJ1-1 gives the whole variable domain DVKVTQSSRYLVKRTGEKVFLECVQDMDHENMFWYRQDPGLGLRLIYFSYDVKMKEKGDIPEGYSVSREKKERFSLILESASTNQTSMYLCASSSDRTNTEAFFGQGTRLTVV.

The chain is built from TRBV30 and TRBJ1-2, with 9 positions matching TRBD1. V trimming: 8 bases; J trimming: 2 bases; junction bases outside the gene matches: 3. CDR3 length: 12 residues. The germline gives CDR1 GTSNPN, CDR2 SVGIG (reference sequence). Written as DNA, the CDR3 is TGTGCCAGCGGACAGGGGAACTATGGCTACACCTTC. It translates to CASGQGNYGYTF.

The chain joins TRBV19 to TRBJ1-2, with D possibly TRBD1 on 6 matching bases. Trimming took 5 bases from V and 4 from J, leaving 11 bases between them. The germline V gene has CDR1 LNHDA and CDR2 SQIVND (reference sequence). The CDR3 sequence is 13 residues long. The CDR3 DNA follows: TGTGCCAGTAGTGCCTCGGACAGCTATGGCTACACCTTC. It yields the protein CASSASDSYGYTF.

The gene calls are TRBV20-1 and TRBJ1-4; D unclear. Trimming took off 3 bases at V and 9 bases at J, with 20 bases between the two ends. This CDR3 contains 15 residues. Germline V CDR1 and CDR2: DFQATT, SNEGSKA (reference sequence). The CDR3 region is CSASSSVPSLQKLFF. DNA of the CDR3: TGCAGTGCTAGTTCTTCCGTTCCCTCTCTCCAAAAACTGTTTTTT.

This clone was counted once. The chain carries TRBV24-1 and TRBJ2-2; D gene uncertain. The CDR3 spans 15 residues. The V gene lost 0 bases and the J gene lost 6 bases, with 10 bases spanning the gap. CDR1 KGHDR and CDR2 SFDVKD come from the germline V gene. In DNA, the CDR3 is TGTGCCACCAGTGATTTGCAAGGAGAGGCCGGGGAGCTGTTTTTT. Amino acids: CATSDLQGEAGELFF.

The chain employs TRBV19 and TRBJ1-2; a weak D match, TRBD1 (6 bases). Trimming cost V 5 bases and J 4 bases, with 14 bases left between them. The CDR3 contains 14 residues. Germline V gives CDR1 LNHDA, CDR2 SQIVND (reference sequence). The CDR3 loop reads CASSPLGGIYGYTF. CDR3 nucleotides: TGTGCCAGTAGTCCCTTAGGGGGTATCTATGGCTACACCTTC.